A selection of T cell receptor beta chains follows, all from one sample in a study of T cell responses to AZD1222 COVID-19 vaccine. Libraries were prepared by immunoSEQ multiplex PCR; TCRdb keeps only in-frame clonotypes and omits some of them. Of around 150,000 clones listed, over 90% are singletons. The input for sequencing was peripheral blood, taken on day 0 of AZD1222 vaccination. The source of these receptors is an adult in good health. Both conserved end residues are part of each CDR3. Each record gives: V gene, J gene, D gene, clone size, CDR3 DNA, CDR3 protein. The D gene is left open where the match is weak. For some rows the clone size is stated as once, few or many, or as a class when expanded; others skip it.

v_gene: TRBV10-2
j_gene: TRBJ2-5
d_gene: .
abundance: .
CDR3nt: TGCGCCAGCAGTGAGTTTCCGACGGAGGGGTCCCAAGAGACCCAGTACTTC
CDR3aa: CASSEFPTEGSQETQYF

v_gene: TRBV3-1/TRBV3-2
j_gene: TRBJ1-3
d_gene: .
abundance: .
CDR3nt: TGTGCCAGCAGACCGAGGGGAGCTGGAAACACCATATATTTT
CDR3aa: CASRPRGAGNTIYF

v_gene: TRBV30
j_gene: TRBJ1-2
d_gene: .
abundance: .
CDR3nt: TGTGCCTGGAGTGATCCGGGGGGTTTGGTAGGCTACACCTTC
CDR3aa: CAWSDPGGLVGYTF

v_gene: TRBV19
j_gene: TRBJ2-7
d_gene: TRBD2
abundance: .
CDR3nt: TGTGCCAGTAGTATGGGACTAGCGGGAGGGATGGAGAGGACCTACGAGCAGTACTTC
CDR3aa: CASSMGLAGGMERTYEQYF

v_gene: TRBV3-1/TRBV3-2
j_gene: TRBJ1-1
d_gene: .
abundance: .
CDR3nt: TGTGCCAGCAGCCAACTGGAGGGGCACCTGAACACTGAAGCTTTCTTT
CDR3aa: CASSQLEGHLNTEAFF

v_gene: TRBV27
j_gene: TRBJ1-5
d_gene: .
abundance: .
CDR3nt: TGTGCCAGCACCTTTAGCTGGGGCCAGCCCCAGCATTTT
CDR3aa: CASTFSWGQPQHF

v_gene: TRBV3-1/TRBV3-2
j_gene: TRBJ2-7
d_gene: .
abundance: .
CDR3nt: TGTGCCAGCAGCCAAGTCAGCGCTAGGTACGAGCAGTACTTC
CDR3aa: CASSQVSARYEQYF

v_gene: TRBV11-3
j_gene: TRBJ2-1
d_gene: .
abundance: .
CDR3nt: TGTGCCAGCAGCCTACAGGGACGTGAGCAGTTCTTC
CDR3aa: CASSLQGREQFF

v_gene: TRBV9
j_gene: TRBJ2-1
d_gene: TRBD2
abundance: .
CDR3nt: TGTGCCAGCAGCGTAGTAGCGGGGTCGTACAATGAGCAGTTCTTC
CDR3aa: CASSVVAGSYNEQFF

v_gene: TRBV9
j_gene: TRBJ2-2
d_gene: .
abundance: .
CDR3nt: TGTGCCAGCAGCGTAGACCTAGCCGCCACCGGGGAGCTGTTTTTT
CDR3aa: CASSVDLAATGELFF

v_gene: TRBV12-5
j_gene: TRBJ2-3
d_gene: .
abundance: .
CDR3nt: TGTGCTAGTGGTTTGGGGATCGCGACCCGAGGGGATACGCAGTATTTT
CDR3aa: CASGLGIATRGDTQYF

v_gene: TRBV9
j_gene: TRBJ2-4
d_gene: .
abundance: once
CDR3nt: TGTGCCAGCAGCGTAGAGGGAGGCGGGGTTCAGTACTTC
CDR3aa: CASSVEGGGVQYF

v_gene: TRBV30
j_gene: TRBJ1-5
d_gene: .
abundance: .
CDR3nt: TGTGCCTGGGAAACGGGGGGCAATCAGCCCCAGCATTTT
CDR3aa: CAWETGGNQPQHF

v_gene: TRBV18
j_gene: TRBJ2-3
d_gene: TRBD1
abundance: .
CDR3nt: TGTGCCAGCTCGCTGACAGGGGCCCACACAGATACGCAGTATTTT
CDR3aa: CASSLTGAHTDTQYF